This T cell receptor beta chain was identified in a study of T cell changes during pregnancy in multiple sclerosis. Assay: immunoSEQ multiplex PCR; the TCRdb copy retains only in-frame clones and omits some. The sample includes approximately 40,000 clones, approximately 90% of them seen just once. Trimming pared 6 bases from V and 4 bases from J, leaving 17 bases between. The CDR3 consists of 15 residues. The germline V gene has CDR1 ENHRY and CDR2 SYGVKD. The sample was CD4+ T cells from peripheral blood mononuclear cells, taken in the first trimester of pregnancy. V and J are TRBV10-3 and TRBJ2-3; a weak D match, TRBD2 (5 bases). This receptor was taken from a female donor with multiple sclerosis, enrolled in a pregnancy study. CDR3 sequence reads: CAISAGLGGADTQYF. CDR3 DNA: TGTGCCATCAGCGCAGGACTGGGTGGGGCAGATACGCAGTATTTT.